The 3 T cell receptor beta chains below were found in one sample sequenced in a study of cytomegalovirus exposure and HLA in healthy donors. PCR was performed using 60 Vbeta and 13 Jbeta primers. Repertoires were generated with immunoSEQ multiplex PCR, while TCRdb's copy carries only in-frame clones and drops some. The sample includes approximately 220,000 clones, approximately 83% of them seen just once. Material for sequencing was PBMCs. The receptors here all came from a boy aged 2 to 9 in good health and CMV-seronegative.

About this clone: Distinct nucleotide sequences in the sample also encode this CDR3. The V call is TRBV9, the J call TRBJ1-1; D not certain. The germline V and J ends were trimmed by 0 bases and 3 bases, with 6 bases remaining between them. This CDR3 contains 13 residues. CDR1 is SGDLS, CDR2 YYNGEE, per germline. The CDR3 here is CASSVDRDTEAFF. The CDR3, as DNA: TGTGCCAGCAGCGTAGACCGAGACACTGAAGCTTTCTTT.

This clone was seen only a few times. Here the CDR3 DNA reads TGTGCCAGCAGTGAAGCCACAGGCCGTAATCAGCCCCAGCATTTT. Protein: CASSEATGRNQPQHF. The rearrangement links TRBV2 to TRBJ1-5; D might be TRBD1 (5 bases). This CDR3 is built from 15 residues. V was pared by 0 bases and J by 4 bases, with 10 bases between. CDR1 and CDR2 (germline): SNHLY, FYNNEI.

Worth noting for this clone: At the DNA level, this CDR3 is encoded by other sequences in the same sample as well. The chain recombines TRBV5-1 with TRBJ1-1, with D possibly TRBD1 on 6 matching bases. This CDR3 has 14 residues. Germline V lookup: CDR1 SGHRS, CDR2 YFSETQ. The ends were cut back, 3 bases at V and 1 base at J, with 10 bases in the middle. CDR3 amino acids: CASSSQQGNTEAFF. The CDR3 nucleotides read TGCGCCAGCAGCTCTCAACAGGGGAACACTGAAGCTTTCTTT.